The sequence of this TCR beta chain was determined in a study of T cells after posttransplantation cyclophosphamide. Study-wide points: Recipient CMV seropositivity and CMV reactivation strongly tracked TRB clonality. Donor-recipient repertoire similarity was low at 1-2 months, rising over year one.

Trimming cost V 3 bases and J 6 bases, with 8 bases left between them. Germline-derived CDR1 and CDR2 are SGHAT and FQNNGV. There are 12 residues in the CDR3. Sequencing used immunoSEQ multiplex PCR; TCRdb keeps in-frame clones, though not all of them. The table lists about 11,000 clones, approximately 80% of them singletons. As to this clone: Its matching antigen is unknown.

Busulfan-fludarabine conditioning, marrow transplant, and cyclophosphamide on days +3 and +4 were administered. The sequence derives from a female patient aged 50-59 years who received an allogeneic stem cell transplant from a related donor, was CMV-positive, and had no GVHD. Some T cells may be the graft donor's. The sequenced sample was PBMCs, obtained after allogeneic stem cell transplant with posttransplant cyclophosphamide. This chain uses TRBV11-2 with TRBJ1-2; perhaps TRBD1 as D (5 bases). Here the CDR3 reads CASSLTANGYTF. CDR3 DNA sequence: TGTGCCAGCAGCTTGACAGCTAATGGCTACACCTTC. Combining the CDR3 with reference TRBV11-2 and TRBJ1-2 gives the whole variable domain EAGVAQSPRYKIIEKRQSVAFWCNPISGHATLYWYQQILGQGPKLLIQFQNNGVVDDSQLPKDRFSAERLKGVDSTLKIQPAKLEDSAVYLCASSLTANGYTFGSGTRLTVV.